These T cell receptor beta chains were read from a single sample in a study of T cells in pancreatic ductal adenocarcinoma. Some clones are missing from TCRdb's copy, which holds only in-frame ones; the method was immunoSEQ multiplex PCR. Among around 100,000 clones listed, about 95% were seen once. The sequenced material came from PBMCs. Receptors originate from a human donor with pancreatic ductal adenocarcinoma. CDR3s include the opening cysteine and the closing phenylalanine or tryptophan.

>TRBJ1-2|TRBV10-3
CAAAPGHDGYTF
>TRBJ2-3|TRBV7-2
CASSPGLSTDTQYF
>TRBJ2-5|TRBV7-8
CASSLSLAGGETQYF
>TRBJ2-1|TRBV19
CASSIEEALVGNEQFF
>TRBJ1-2|TRBV5-4
CASTPRRGNGYTF
>TRBJ2-3|TRBV2
CASSEQDKVGYF
>TRBJ2-1|TRBV9
CASSVEEQGGSSYNEQFF
>TRBJ2-5|TRBV5-1
CASRNQQGNQETQYF
>TRBJ2-7|TRBV7-9
CASSPRTSRSYEQYF
>TRBJ2-7|TRBV5-6
CASSFAGGMLYEQYF
>TRBJ2-3|TRBV6-6
CAGSGGGTDTQYF
>TRBJ2-1|TRBV7-8
CASREGTSGRIYNEQFF
>TRBJ2-7|TRBV7-6
CASSFSGAVYEQYF
>TRBJ2-3|TRBV5-8
CASSLFTTGGLDTQYF
>TRBJ2-1|TRBV9
CASSAALGGEQFF
>TRBJ1-3|TRBV7-8
CASSPRGPTGNTIYF
>TRBJ2-5|TRBV30
CAWSPKETQYF
>TRBJ2-7|TRBV18
CASSPGGQGAYEQYF
>TRBJ2-1|TRBV29-1
CSVEDSGTSVDNEQFF
>TRBJ1-4|TRBV10-3
CAISRTDEKLFF
>TRBJ2-1|TRBV5-1
CASSLGPLYNEQFF
>TRBJ1-5|TRBV4-1
CASSQGQGNWPQHF
>TRBJ2-2|TRBV19
CARNWSSEYKPNTGELFF
>TRBJ2-1|TRBV7-8
CASSLLRSYNEQFF
>TRBJ2-1|TRBV14
CASSSDLVYNEQFF
>TRBJ2-7|TRBV10-3
CAISDSGQTYEQYF
>TRBJ1-5|TRBV28
CASTSGGASNQPQHF
>TRBJ2-2|TRBV6-5
CASSSPAGELFF
>TRBJ2-7|TRBV18
CASSPLAGGPYEQYF
>TRBJ2-7|TRBV7-9
CASSLGLQYEQYF
>TRBJ1-5|TRBV7-2
CASSLRSGPDQPQHF
>TRBJ1-4|TRBV7-9
CASSLRVLEGLFF
>TRBJ2-1|TRBV6-4
CASSDGRLTENEQFF
>TRBJ2-7|TRBV10-3
CASSGTGVFEQYF
>TRBJ1-1|TRBV29-1
CSATTGTGNTEAFF
>TRBJ2-6|TRBV4-1
CASRTHRSGANVLTF
>TRBJ1-5|TRBV10-2
CASSLLNQPQHF
>TRBJ2-5|TRBV4-1
CASSRIRGGETQYF
>TRBJ2-7|TRBV4-2
CASSQRGTEQYF
>TRBJ2-7|TRBV5-1
CASSTGLAGPYEQYF
>TRBJ2-7|TRBV6-6
CASSYSGQTEQYF
>TRBJ2-5|TRBV18
CASSPSGTGELGTQYF
>TRBJ2-3|TRBV28
CASSLWAGGAVDTQYF
>TRBJ2-7|TRBV15
CATSRGGVSYEQYF
>TRBJ2-7|TRBV4-3
CASSQGGGLAGSYEQYF
>TRBJ1-3|TRBV28
CASSSLGDTIYF
>TRBJ2-7|TRBV18
CASSLQGQGYEQYF
>TRBJ2-1|TRBV10-3
CASTDQSGGPSYNEQFF
>TRBJ2-2|TRBV11-2
CASSPRRTGLNTGELFF
>TRBJ2-5|TRBV12-5
CASGLERGGRGETQYF
>TRBJ1-2|TRBV10-3
CAISPGQGRGGYTF
>TRBJ2-4|TRBV19
CASSIRQGSGKNIQYF
>TRBJ2-5|TRBV6-8
CASRWRAGETQYF
>TRBJ2-2|TRBV5-1
CASRSPGLATNTGELFF
>TRBJ1-2|TRBV5-4
CATVGTANYGYTF
>TRBJ1-2|TRBV14
CASSEQDRGYGYTF
>TRBJ2-2|TRBV7-7
CASSQTPGTGELFF